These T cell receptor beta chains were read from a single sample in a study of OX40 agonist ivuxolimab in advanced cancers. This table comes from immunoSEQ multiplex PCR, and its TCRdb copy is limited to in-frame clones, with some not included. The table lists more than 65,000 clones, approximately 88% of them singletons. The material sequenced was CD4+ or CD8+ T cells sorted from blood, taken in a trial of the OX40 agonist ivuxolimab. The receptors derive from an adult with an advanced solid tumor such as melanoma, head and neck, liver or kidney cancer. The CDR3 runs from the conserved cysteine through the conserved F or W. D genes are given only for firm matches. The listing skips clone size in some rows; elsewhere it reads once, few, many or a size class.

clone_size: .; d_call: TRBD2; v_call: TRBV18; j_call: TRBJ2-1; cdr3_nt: TGTGCCAGCTCACCACTACGCCGCGCGTCGGGACTAGCGGGGGCCAGCTCCTACAATGAGCAGTTCTTC; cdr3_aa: CASSPLRRASGLAGASSYNEQFF
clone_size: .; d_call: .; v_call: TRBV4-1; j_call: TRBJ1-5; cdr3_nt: TGCGCCAGCAGCCAAGGGTGGGGGCGCATCGATCAGCCCCAGCATTTT; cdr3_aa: CASSQGWGRIDQPQHF
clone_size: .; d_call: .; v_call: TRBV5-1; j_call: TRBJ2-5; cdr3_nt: TGCGCCAGCAGCTTGCCAGGGTTAGAGACCCAGTACTTC; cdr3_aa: CASSLPGLETQYF
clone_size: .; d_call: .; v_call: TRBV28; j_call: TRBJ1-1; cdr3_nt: TGTGCCAGCAGTTTTGTTCACACTGAAGCTTTCTTT; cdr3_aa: CASSFVHTEAFF
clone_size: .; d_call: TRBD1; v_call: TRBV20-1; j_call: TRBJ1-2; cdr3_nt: TGCAGTGCCCAGGGGGCATCTGGCTACACCTTC; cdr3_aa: CSAQGASGYTF
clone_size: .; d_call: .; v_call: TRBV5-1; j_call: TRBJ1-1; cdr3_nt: TGCGCCAGCAGCTTGGCGGGGATGAACACTGAAGCTTTCTTT; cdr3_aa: CASSLAGMNTEAFF
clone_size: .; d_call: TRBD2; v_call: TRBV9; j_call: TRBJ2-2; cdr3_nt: TGTGCCAGCAGCGTAGAAGGAGGACTAGCGGGATCGAACACCGGGGAGCTGTTTTTT; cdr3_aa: CASSVEGGLAGSNTGELFF
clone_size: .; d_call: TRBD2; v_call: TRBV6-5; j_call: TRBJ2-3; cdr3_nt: TGTGCCAGCAGTTACTCCCCCGGGGGGTTAACAGATACGCAGTATTTT; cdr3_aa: CASSYSPGGLTDTQYF
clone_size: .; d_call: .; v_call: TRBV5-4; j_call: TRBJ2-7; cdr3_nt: TGTGCCAGCAGCTTGGAGGGAGACACGATACGTAAGCAGTACTTC; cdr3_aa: CASSLEGDTIRKQYF
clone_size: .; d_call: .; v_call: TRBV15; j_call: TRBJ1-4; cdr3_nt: TGTGCCACCAGCAGAGAAGGAGTCTTGAATGAAAAACTGTTTTTT; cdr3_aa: CATSREGVLNEKLFF
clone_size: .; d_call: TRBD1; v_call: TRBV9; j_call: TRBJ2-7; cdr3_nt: TGTGCCAGCAGCGTAGGAGGGACAGGGTTGGTCTACGAGCAGTACTTC; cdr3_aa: CASSVGGTGLVYEQYF
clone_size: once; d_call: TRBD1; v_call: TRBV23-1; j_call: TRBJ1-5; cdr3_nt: TGCGCCAGCAGTCGCGACCGGGACAGGGTCAATCAGCCCCAGCATTTT; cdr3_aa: CASSRDRDRVNQPQHF
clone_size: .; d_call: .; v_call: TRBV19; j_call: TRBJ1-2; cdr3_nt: TGTGCCAGCTGGGGGGCAACAAACCACTATGGCTACACCTTC; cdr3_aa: CASWGATNHYGYTF
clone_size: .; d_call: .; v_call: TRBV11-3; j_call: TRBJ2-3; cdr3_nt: TGTGCCAGCAGCCCAGGGGCTAGCACAGATACGCAGTATTTT; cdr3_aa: CASSPGASTDTQYF
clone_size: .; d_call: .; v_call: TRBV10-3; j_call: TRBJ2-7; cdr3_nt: TGTGCCATCAGTGAGGAGGACGAGCAGTACTTC; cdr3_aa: CAISEEDEQYF
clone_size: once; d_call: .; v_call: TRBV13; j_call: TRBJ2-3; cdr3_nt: TGTGCCAGCAGCTTAGTCAGGGCAGGCACTAGCACAGATACGCAGTATTTT; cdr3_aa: CASSLVRAGTSTDTQYF
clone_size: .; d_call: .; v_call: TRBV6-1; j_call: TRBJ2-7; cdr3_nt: TGTGCCAGCAGTGAGTATACGGGGGTTTACGAGCAGTACTTC; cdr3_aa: CASSEYTGVYEQYF
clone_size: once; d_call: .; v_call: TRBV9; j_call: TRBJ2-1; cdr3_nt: TGTGCCAGCAGCGTAGAAGTAGGGGGTTGGAATGAGCAGTTCTTC; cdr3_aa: CASSVEVGGWNEQFF
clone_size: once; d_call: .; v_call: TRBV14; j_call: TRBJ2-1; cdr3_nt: TGTGCCAGCAGCCAAGGTTACGGCAGTAGCTCCTACAATGAGCAGTTCTTC; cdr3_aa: CASSQGYGSSSYNEQFF
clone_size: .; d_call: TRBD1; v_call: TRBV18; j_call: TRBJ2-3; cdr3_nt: TGTGCCAGCTCACCACCGGGACAGGGGGCAGGAGATACGCAGTATTTT; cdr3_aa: CASSPPGQGAGDTQYF
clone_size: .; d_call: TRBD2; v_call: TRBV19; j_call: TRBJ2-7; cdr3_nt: TGTGCCAGTAGCCCTGGACTAGCGGGGGACACCTACGAGCAGTACTTC; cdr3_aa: CASSPGLAGDTYEQYF
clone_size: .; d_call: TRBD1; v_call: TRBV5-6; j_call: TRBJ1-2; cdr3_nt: TGTGCCAGCACCTTAACCCAGGGACAGAGCTATGGCTACACCTTC; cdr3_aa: CASTLTQGQSYGYTF
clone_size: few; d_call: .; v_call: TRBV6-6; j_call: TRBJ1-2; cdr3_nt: TGTGCCAGCAGAAGTCAGGAGACATATGGCTACACCTTC; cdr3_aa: CASRSQETYGYTF
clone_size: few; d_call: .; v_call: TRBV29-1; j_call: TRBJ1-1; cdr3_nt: TGCAGCGTTGTAGAGGGTCCGTACACTGAAGCTTTCTTT; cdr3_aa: CSVVEGPYTEAFF
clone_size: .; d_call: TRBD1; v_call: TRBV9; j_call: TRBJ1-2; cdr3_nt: TGTGCCAGCAGCGTTCAGGGGGTTAACTATGGCTACACCTTC; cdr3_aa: CASSVQGVNYGYTF